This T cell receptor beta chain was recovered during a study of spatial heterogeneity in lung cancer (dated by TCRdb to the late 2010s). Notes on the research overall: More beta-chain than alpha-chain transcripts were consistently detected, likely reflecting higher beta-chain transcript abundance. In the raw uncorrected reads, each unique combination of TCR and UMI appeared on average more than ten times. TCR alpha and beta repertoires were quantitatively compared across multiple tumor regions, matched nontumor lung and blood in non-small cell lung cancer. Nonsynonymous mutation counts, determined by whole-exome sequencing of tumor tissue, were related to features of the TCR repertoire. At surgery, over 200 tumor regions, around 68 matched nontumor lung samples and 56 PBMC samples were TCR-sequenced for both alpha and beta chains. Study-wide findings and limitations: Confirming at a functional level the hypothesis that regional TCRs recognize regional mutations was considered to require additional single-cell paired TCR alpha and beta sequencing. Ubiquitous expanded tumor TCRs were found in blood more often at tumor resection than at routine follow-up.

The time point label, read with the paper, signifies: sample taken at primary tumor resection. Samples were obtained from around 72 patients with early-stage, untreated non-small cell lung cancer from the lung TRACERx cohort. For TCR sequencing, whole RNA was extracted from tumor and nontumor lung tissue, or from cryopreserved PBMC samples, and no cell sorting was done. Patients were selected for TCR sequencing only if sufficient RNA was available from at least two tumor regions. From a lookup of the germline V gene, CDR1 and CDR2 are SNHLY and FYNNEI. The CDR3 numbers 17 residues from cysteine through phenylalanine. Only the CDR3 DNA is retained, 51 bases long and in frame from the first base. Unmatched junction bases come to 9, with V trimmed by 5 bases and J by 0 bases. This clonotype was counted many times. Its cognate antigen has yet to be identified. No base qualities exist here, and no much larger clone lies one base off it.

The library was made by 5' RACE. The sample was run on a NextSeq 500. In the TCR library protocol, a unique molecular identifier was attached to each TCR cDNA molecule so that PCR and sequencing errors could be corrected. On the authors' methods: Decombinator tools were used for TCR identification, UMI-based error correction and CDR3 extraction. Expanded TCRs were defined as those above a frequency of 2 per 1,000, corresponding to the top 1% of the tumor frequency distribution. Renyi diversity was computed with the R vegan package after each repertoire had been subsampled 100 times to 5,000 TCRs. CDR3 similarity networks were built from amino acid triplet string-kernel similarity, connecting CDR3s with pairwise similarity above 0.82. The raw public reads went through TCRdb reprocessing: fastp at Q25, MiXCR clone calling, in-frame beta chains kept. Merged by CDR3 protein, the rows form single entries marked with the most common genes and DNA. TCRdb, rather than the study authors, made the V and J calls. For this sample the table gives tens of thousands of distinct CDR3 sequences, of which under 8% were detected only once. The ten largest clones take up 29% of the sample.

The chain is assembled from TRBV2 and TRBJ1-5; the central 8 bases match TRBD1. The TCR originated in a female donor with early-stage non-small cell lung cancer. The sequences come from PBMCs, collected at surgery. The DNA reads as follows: TGTGCCAGCAGTCGAGGGACAGGAGTTTATAGCAATCAGCCCCAGCATTTT. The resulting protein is CASSRGTGVYSNQPQHF.